These 27 T cell receptor beta chains were sequenced from one sample in a study of shared clonotypes between healthy human individuals (TCRdb year 2020). The method behind the library was the immunoSEQ multiplex PCR assay. Held by TCRdb, this immuneACCESS table contains in-frame sequences only and omits some clones. Under half of the omission traces to an unresolved V gene where checked; the cause of the rest is unknown. This sample is represented by approximately 2.3 million clones; roughly 93% of them were singletons. 0.3% to 0.4% of the sample is held by the ten biggest clonotypes. The specimen was naive CD4+ T cells from PBMCs. In the paper's terms, the cell subset or site label means: CD45RA+ positively selected. Receptors were obtained from a man between 18 and 29 years old in good health. Some clones in this sample may be carry-over from other donors' samples.

This chain links TRBV5-4 with TRBJ2-7, with 9 bases lining up with TRBD1. The CDR3 is made up of 15 amino acids. V was clipped by 3 bases and J by 2 bases; unmatched bases: 6. CDR1 is SGHNT and CDR2 is YYREEE in the germline V gene (reference sequence). CDR3 DNA: TGTGCCAGCAGCTCTAGGACAGGGGTGGCCTACGAGCAGTACTTC. Residues: CASSSRTGVAYEQYF.

CDR3 in amino acids: CASTINSGANVLTF. The CDR3 DNA sequence: TGCGCCAGCACCATAAACTCTGGGGCCAACGTCCTGACTTTC. The rearrangement links TRBV5-1 to TRBJ2-6; D is unclear. The CDR3 sequence is 14 residues long. V was pared by 6 bases and J by 0 bases, with 7 bases between. Germline assignment: CDR1 SGHRS and CDR2 YFSETQ. Full variable domain (outside the CDR3, taken from reference TRBV5-1 and TRBJ2-6): KAGVTQTPRYLIKTRGQQVTLSCSPISGHRSVSWYQQTPGQGLQFLFEYFSETQRNKGNFPGRFSGRQFSNSRSEMNVSTLELGDSALYLCASTINSGANVLTFGAGSRLTVL.

Comment on this clone: Other nucleotide sequences from this sample produce the same CDR3. The chain recombines TRBV7-2 with TRBJ2-5, with a possible D match to TRBD2 (5 bases). Per germline, CDR1 SGHTA and CDR2 FQGNSA. Trimming left V 5 bases short and J 4 bases short, with 14 bases between. This CDR3 is built from 14 residues. CDR3 sequence: CASSPSGAGETQYF. The CDR3 DNA sequence: TGTGCCAGCAGCCCTAGTGGTGCGGGAGAGACCCAGTACTTC.

V gene TRBV28 combines with J gene TRBJ2-1; D remains ambiguous. The germline gives CDR1 MDHEN, CDR2 SYDVKM. CDR3 size: 17 residues. V was shortened by 6 bases and J by 0 bases, with 18 bases between the two germline ends. The CDR3 DNA reads as TGTGCCAGCAGCCCGTTTGAGCGCCCGATCTCCTACAATGAGCAGTTCTTC. Encoded protein: CASSPFERPISYNEQFF.

The genes are TRBV6-6 and TRBJ2-3; 7 nucleotides align to TRBD2. The CDR3 covers 16 residues. Per the germline V gene, CDR1 is MNHNY and CDR2 is SVGAGI (reference sequence). J was trimmed by 0 bases and V by 6 bases; bases with no gene match: 9. DNA for the CDR3: TGTGCCAGCAGCCCCACCCATAGCGGGAGCACAGATACGCAGTATTTT. Translating it yields CASSPTHSGSTDTQYF.

V usage is TRBV5-1 and J usage is TRBJ2-7; 10 nucleotides agree with TRBD2. CDR3 size: 16 residues. Germline V gene data show CDR1 as SGHRS and CDR2 as YFSETQ. Trimming cost V 3 bases and J 2 bases; bases outside gene matches: 8. CDR3 sequence reads: CASSSIIAGGTYEQYF. CDR3 nucleotides: TGCGCCAGCAGCTCCATAATAGCGGGAGGAACCTACGAGCAGTACTTC.

The rearrangement links TRBV18 to TRBJ2-7; D is perhaps TRBD2 (5 bases). V was cut by 0 bases and J by 2 bases, with 8 bases left in between. The CDR3 covers 14 residues. In germline, CDR1 is KGHSH, CDR2 LQKENI. The CDR3 bases are TGTGCCAGCTCACCACCAGAGGGCACCTACGAGCAGTACTTC. Translation gives CASSPPEGTYEQYF. Full variable domain (rest looked up from reference TRBV18 and TRBJ2-7): NAGVMQNPRHLVRRRGQEARLRCSPMKGHSHVYWYRQLPEEGLKFMVYLQKENIIDESGMPKERFSAEFPKEGPSILRIQQVVRGDSAAYFCASSPPEGTYEQYFGPGTRLTVT.

The CDR3 bases are TGTGCCAGCAGCTTATATACTAGCGTGACCCAGTACTTC. Its protein product is CASSLYTSVTQYF. The chain employs TRBV7-9 and TRBJ2-5; 7 bases align to TRBD2. The CDR3 runs to 13 residues. V shed 2 bases and J 7 bases; nucleotides not matched to a gene: 4. Germline V gene lookup returns CDR1 SEHNR and CDR2 FQNEAQ (reference sequence).

A single count supports this clone. CDR3 bases: TGTGCCAGCAGCTTAAACCAGGAAGGCTATGGCTACACCTTC. Its protein is CASSLNQEGYGYTF. This chain links TRBV7-3 with TRBJ1-2; no firm D call. CDR1 SGHTA and CDR2 FQGTGA come from the germline V gene. Trimming shortened V by 1 base and J by 4 bases, and 10 bases separated the two germline ends. CDR3 length: 14 residues.

This clone has just one count. The rearrangement joins TRBV11-2 to TRBJ2-3, with D possibly TRBD2 on 5 matching bases. CDR1 is SGHAT and CDR2 is FQNNGV in the germline V gene. There are 15 residues in the CDR3. Between the trimmed V and J ends, which lost 4 bases and 4 bases, there was a span of 15 bases. Written as DNA, the CDR3 is TGTGCCAGCAGCTCCTCCCCCCTAGCAGCAGATACGCAGTATTTT. Amino acids: CASSSSPLAADTQYF.

The rearrangement links TRBV19 to TRBJ2-7, with D tentatively TRBD2 (5 bases). Trimming stripped 5 bases from V and 3 bases from J, with 14 bases between. CDR1 is LNHDA, CDR2 SQIVND, per germline (reference sequence). The CDR3 totals 14 residues. The CDR3 region is CASSATSGNYEQYF. The CDR3, as DNA: TGTGCCAGTAGTGCCACCTCGGGAAACTACGAGCAGTACTTC.

The table lists this clone with a count of one. V and J are TRBV7-3 and TRBJ2-3; TRBD1 matches at 9 bases. The CDR3 runs to 16 residues. CDR1 and CDR2 (germline): SGHTA, FQGTGA. Germline trimming cut 3 bases from V and 0 bases from J; bases unmatched to any gene: 4. The CDR3 here is CASSFSGQGSTDTQYF. CDR3 DNA: TGTGCCAGCAGCTTCTCGGGACAGGGAAGCACAGATACGCAGTATTTT.

This chain connects TRBV7-8 to TRBJ2-2; D is unresolved. The CDR3 contains 13 residues. Trimming left V 5 bases short and J 6 bases short, with 10 bases between. Germline CDR1 SGHVS, CDR2 FQNEAQ. The CDR3 protein is CASSLGQAGELFF. DNA of the CDR3: TGTGCCAGCAGCCTGGGCCAGGCCGGGGAGCTGTTTTTT.

As concerns this clone: Being one base from a much bigger clone, this may be a read error. The chain has TRBV27 and TRBJ2-5; unclear D gene. The V and J ends lost 4 bases and 3 bases respectively, with 3 bases between them. Germline V lookup: CDR1 MNHEY, CDR2 SMNVEV (reference sequence). The length of the CDR3 is 11 residues. CDR3 sequence: CASSSEETQYF. The CDR3 region has the DNA TGTGCCAGCAGTTCGGAAGAGACCCAGTACTTC.

The chain employs TRBV27 and TRBJ1-1; D is uncertain. CDR1 is MNHEY, CDR2 SMNVEV, per germline (reference sequence). V was trimmed by 5 bases and J by 1 base, leaving 11 bases between them. The CDR3 length is 14 residues. CDR3 in DNA: TGTGCCAGCAGTCCACGAGCTAGGAACACTGAAGCTTTCTTT. As protein: CASSPRARNTEAFF.

V and J are TRBV4-3 and TRBJ2-7, with TRBD2 identical over 10 bases. Looked up from germline, CDR1 is LGHNA and CDR2 is YSLEER. This CDR3 has 16 amino acids. With 4 bases clipped from V and 2 bases from J, the junction kept 8 bases outside the gene matches. This CDR3 is CASSPRTSGITYEQYF. DNA for the CDR3: TGCGCCAGCAGCCCCCGGACTAGCGGTATTACCTACGAGCAGTACTTC.

V gene TRBV28 combines with J gene TRBJ2-7, with TRBD2 identical over 9 bases. Per germline, CDR1 MDHEN and CDR2 SYDVKM. Trimming at V came to 6 bases and at J to 6 bases, leaving 15 bases not matched to a gene. This CDR3 is built from 16 residues. This CDR3 is CASSPSRASGIGEQYF. CDR3 DNA sequence: TGTGCCAGCAGCCCCAGTCGAGCTAGCGGGATAGGCGAGCAGTACTTC.

The rearrangement joins TRBV5-8 to TRBJ2-1; tentatively, D is TRBD1 or TRBD2 (5 bases each). Trimming left V 1 base short and J 4 bases short, with 12 bases between. The CDR3 runs to 15 residues. Looked up from germline, CDR1 is SGHTS and CDR2 is YDEGEE. For the CDR3, the DNA is TGTGCCAGCAGCTTGAGAGGGGCTAGATACAATGAGCAGTTCTTC. Encoded protein: CASSLRGARYNEQFF.

The J gene is TRBJ1-1, the V gene TRBV6-6, with 9 bases identical to TRBD1. CDR1 MNHNY and CDR2 SVGAGI come from the germline V gene (reference sequence). The CDR3 contains 13 residues. The trim removed 11 bases at V and 11 bases at J, leaving 15 bases unmatched. The CDR3 coding sequence is TGTGCCGGCGGGTCCGGACAGGGGCTGGCGGCTTTCTTT. Its translation is CAGGSGQGLAAFF.

CDR3 nucleotides: TGTGCCATCAGTGAGTCTAGCGGGAGGGCCGGTGAGCAGTTCTTC. This gives the protein CAISESSGRAGEQFF. The rearrangement joins TRBV10-3 to TRBJ2-1, with TRBD2 matching over 11 bases. J was trimmed by 9 bases and V by 0 bases; bases with no gene match: 4. Germline V CDR1 and CDR2: ENHRY, SYGVKD. The CDR3 is 15 amino acids.

The V gene is TRBV28, the J gene TRBJ1-2; D is unresolved. V was clipped by 3 bases and J by 6 bases, with 11 bases between them. The length of the CDR3 is 13 residues. Germline CDR1 is MDHEN and CDR2 is SYDVKM. For the CDR3, the DNA is TGTGCCAGCAGTTTGGTAGCGAGGGATGGCTACACCTTC. It specifies CASSLVARDGYTF.

The genes are TRBV28 and TRBJ2-5, with 9 bases that match TRBD1. Germline values: CDR1 MDHEN, CDR2 SYDVKM. J gave up 1 base and V 6 bases, and 6 bases lay outside the gene matches. This CDR3 has 15 residues. CDR3 sequence reads: CASSQGQGSQETQYF. In DNA, the CDR3 is TGTGCCAGCAGCCAAGGACAGGGGTCCCAAGAGACCCAGTACTTC.

The chain is built from TRBV10-3 and TRBJ1-1; D uncertain. V lost 0 bases to trimming and J lost 1 base, with 6 bases between them. This CDR3 has 14 residues. From germline, CDR1 is ENHRY and CDR2 SYGVKD. The CDR3 reads CAISESTANTEAFF. The CDR3 region has the DNA TGTGCCATCAGTGAGTCGACGGCGAACACTGAAGCTTTCTTT.

This chain uses TRBV7-3 with TRBJ2-7; TRBD2 matches 7 bases. The junction had 11 bases not matched to a gene; V was cut back by 6 bases and J by 6 bases. The germline V gene has CDR1 SGHTA and CDR2 FQGTGA. The length of the CDR3 is 14 residues. CDR3 coding DNA: TGTGCCAGCAGAGGGGAGGGAAGTGGTAGCGAGCAGTACTTC. Translation: CASRGEGSGSEQYF.

Comment on this clone: The sample holds other DNA sequences that translate to the same CDR3. CDR3 nucleotide sequence: TGCGCCAGCAGCGTCGGGACAGGGGGCAATGAGCAGTTCTTC. Its translation is CASSVGTGGNEQFF. This rearrangement joins TRBV5-1 to TRBJ2-1, with TRBD1 identical over 11 bases. V lost 4 bases, J lost 6 bases, and 3 bases stayed unmatched. Per the germline V gene, CDR1 is SGHRS and CDR2 is YFSETQ. The CDR3 is made up of 14 amino acids.

The chain joins TRBV19 to TRBJ2-1, with 11 bases aligning to TRBD2. With V trimmed by 6 bases and J by 4 bases, 8 bases remained unmatched. Per the germline V gene, CDR1 is LNHDA and CDR2 is SQIVND (reference sequence). The CDR3 loop spans 16 amino acids. CDR3 nucleotides: TGTGCCAGTAGCATCACCGGGACTAGCGGATACAATGAGCAGTTCTTC. Translating it yields CASSITGTSGYNEQFF.

The chain joins TRBV6-6 to TRBJ2-1, with TRBD2 matching over 12 bases. The germline gives CDR1 MNHNY, CDR2 SVGAGI (reference sequence). The J segment lost 9 bases and the V segment lost 6 bases, leaving 9 bases of the junction unmatched. This CDR3 is 15 amino acids long. The CDR3 sequence is CASRPRLAGDAEQFF. CDR3 sequence (DNA): TGTGCCAGCAGGCCTCGACTAGCGGGAGATGCTGAGCAGTTCTTC.